These 22 T cell receptor beta chains came from one sample sequenced in a study of tumor-infiltrating lymphocytes in primary liver carcinoma. The study extracted blood RNA from unsorted whole blood and also extracted germline DNA. TCR beta cDNA was prepared out of 450 to 500 ng total RNA by means of a constant-region primer. Each TCR beta library was derived from three nested multiplex PCR rounds that employed slightly modified ARM-PCR. The first two PCR rounds, approximately 11 cycles each, used TRBV1-TRBV30 forward primers and a C-beta reverse primer. TCRdb re-analysed the multiplex PCR reads in MiXCR, keeping a single row per CDR3 protein. The sample yields 330,000 or so distinct CDR3 sequences, approximately 65% seen once. The sequenced sample consisted of peripheral blood. The receptors shown here come from a man between 40 and 49 years old with primary liver carcinoma and hepatitis B virus infection.

As regards this clonotype: Since a much larger clone is just one base distant, this may be a read error. The chain is built from TRBV28 and TRBJ2-4; possible D gene TRBD2, 5 bases. CDR1 and CDR2 from the germline V gene are MDHEN and SYDVKM. The CDR3 consists of 15 residues. V was cut by 5 bases and J by 6 bases, with 17 bases left in between. This CDR3 is CASSGPGNWANIQYF. CDR3 DNA sequence: TGTGCCAGCAGTGGCCCCGGGAATTGGGCAAACATTCAGTACTTC.

This chain connects TRBV11-2 to TRBJ2-5; D is uncertain. The germline CDR1 and CDR2 sequences are SGHAT and FQNNGV. This CDR3 has 14 amino acids. The V end was cut by 6 bases, the J end by 0 bases, with 11 bases between. The CDR3 spells CASRPTGNQETQYF. In nucleotides, the CDR3 is TGTGCCAGCAGGCCAACTGGTAACCAAGAGACCCAGTACTTC.

Regarding this clonotype: This sequence may be a read error, since a much larger clone differs from it by one base. The chain combines TRBV6-6 with TRBJ2-3, with a possible D match to TRBD2 (7 bases). CDR1 is MNHNY, CDR2 SVGAGI, per germline (reference sequence). The V end was cut by 6 bases, the J end by 8 bases, with 24 bases between. The CDR3 extends over 16 amino acids. The CDR3 sequence is CASSPGGREFPGTQYF. Here the CDR3 DNA reads TGTGCCAGCAGCCCCGGGGGGCGGGAGTTCCCAGGTACGCAGTATTTT.

J is TRBJ1-5 and V is TRBV28; possible D gene TRBD1, 5 bases. CDR1 and CDR2 from the germline V gene are MDHEN and SYDVKM. The CDR3 sequence is 15 residues long. V shed 6 bases and J shed 1 base, with 13 bases lying between them. This chain's CDR3 is CASSRPSGSNQPQHF. In DNA, the CDR3 is TGTGCCAGCAGCAGACCTTCAGGGAGCAATCAGCCCCAGCATTTT.

As regards this clonotype: A read error may be the cause here, since a much bigger clone is one base away. The J gene is TRBJ2-7, the V gene TRBV6-5, with 12 bases identical to TRBD1. The CDR3 has 17 residues. Looked up from germline, CDR1 is MNHEY and CDR2 is SVGAGI. The CDR3: CTSSYSIAGQGAREQYF. The CDR3 DNA reads as TGTACCAGCAGTTACTCGATAGCGGGACAGGGGGCGAGAGAGCAGTACTTC.

About this clonotype itself: This may come from a read error, since a much larger clone is one base off. The chain carries TRBV7-9 and TRBJ2-1, with D unresolved. Germline CDR1 is SEHNR and CDR2 is FQNEAQ (reference sequence). The CDR3 extends over 13 amino acids. V gave up 5 bases and J gave up 5 bases, with 10 bases separating them. CDR3 sequence: CASSISWNNEQFF. CDR3 sequence (DNA): TGTGCCAGCAGCATAAGTTGGAACAATGAGCAGTTCTTC.

Remarks on this clonotype: At one end the junction does not follow the germline gene, possibly because of a read error. The rearrangement uses TRBV30 and TRBJ2-1, with D possibly matching TRBD2 (5 bases). Germline CDR1 reads GTSNPN; CDR2 reads SVGIG (reference sequence). This CDR3 contains 13 residues. CDR3 nucleotides: TGTACCTGGACTCCAGCGACTTACGATGAGCAGTTCTTC. The encoded protein is CTWTPATYDEQFF. Together with reference TRBV30 and TRBJ2-1, the CDR3 gives the full variable domain: SQTIHQWPATLVQPVGSPLSLECTVEGTSNPNLYWYRQAAGRGLQLLFYSVGIGQISSEVPQNLSASRPQDRQFILSSKKLLLSDSGFYLCTWTPATYDEQFFGPGTRLTVL.

The chain combines TRBV6-5 with TRBJ1-2, with 7 positions matching TRBD1. Germline CDR1 reads MNHEY; CDR2 reads SVGAGI. The CDR3 extends over 14 amino acids. Trimming at V came to 10 bases and at J to 4 bases, leaving 12 bases not matched to a gene. CDR3 in amino acids: CATRSSDRLYGYTF. Here the CDR3 DNA reads TGTGCCACCAGATCTTCGGACAGGCTCTATGGCTACACCTTC.

V usage is TRBV28 and J usage is TRBJ1-1, with 10 nucleotides matching TRBD1. The CDR3 runs 12 residues. The germline V gene has CDR1 MDHEN and CDR2 SYDVKM. V shed 5 bases, J shed 10 bases, and the junction held 4 bases outside the gene matches. CDR3 protein: CASSIRQGAAFF. CDR3 DNA: TGTGCCAGCAGTATTCGACAGGGGGCAGCTTTCTTT.

Details on this clonotype: Its ends do not fully match the called genes, so a read error is possible. The chain recombines TRBV11-2 with TRBJ2-7, with 11 bases aligning to TRBD2. Germline loops: CDR1 SGHAT, CDR2 FQNNGV. The CDR3 spans 15 residues. The CDR3 here is CASSSAGTSGYELYF. CDR3 DNA: TGTGCCAGCAGCTCTGCCGGGACTAGCGGCTACGAGCTGTACTTC.

This clonotype has just a few counts. The rearrangement uses TRBV10-3 and TRBJ2-3; D unresolved. V was trimmed by 3 bases and J by 0 bases, leaving 16 bases between them. The CDR3 consists of 17 residues. Germline V gene sequence: CDR1 ENHRY, CDR2 SYGVKD. CDR3 amino acids: CAISDRPPGESTDTQYF. The CDR3 DNA reads as TGTGCCATCAGTGACCGGCCCCCTGGCGAGAGCACAGATACGCAGTATTTT.

This clonotype appeared once. An end of the junction does not agree with germline; a read error may underlie this. The V call is TRBV11-2, the J call TRBJ2-3, with D perhaps TRBD2 (6 bases). CDR1 is SGHAT, CDR2 FQNNGV, per germline. This CDR3 comprises 16 residues. The CDR3 DNA reads as TGTGCCAGTAGCTACCGCGGGACGGACCACACAGATACGCAGTATTTT. Protein product: CASSYRGTDHTDTQYF.

The rearrangement uses TRBV5-1 and TRBJ2-3; the D is unclear. CDR3 length equals 14 residues. Germline lookup yields CDR1 SGHRS and CDR2 YFSETQ. V dropped 2 bases and J dropped 2 bases, with 9 bases sitting between them. CDR3 nucleotides: TGCGCCAGCAGCTTAACGGTTTACACAGATACGCAGTATTTT. This translates into CASSLTVYTDTQYF.

This clonotype has a single count. The chain recombines TRBV12-3 or TRBV12-4 with TRBJ2-2; D uncertain. The length of the CDR3 is 14 residues. V was trimmed by 7 bases and J by 0 bases, leaving 9 bases between them. In nucleotides, the CDR3 is TGTGCCAGCACCTGGACGGCGAACACCGGGGAGCTGTTTTTT. Translated, it gives CASTWTANTGELFF.

This clonotype was counted only a few times. The chain recombines TRBV30 with TRBJ2-5; 8 bases are shared with TRBD1. The CDR3 covers 14 residues. The V segment lost 3 bases and the J segment 5 bases; nucleotides outside the gene matches: 8. The V gene's germline CDR1 is GTSNPN and CDR2 SVGIG (reference sequence). The CDR3 loop reads CAWRDRGPVETQYF. The CDR3, as DNA: TGTGCCTGGAGAGACAGGGGCCCAGTGGAGACCCAGTACTTC.

The V gene is TRBV6-1, the J gene TRBJ1-1, with 9 bases that match TRBD1. The CDR3 has 14 amino acids. J was trimmed by 6 bases and V by 2 bases; bases with no gene match: 4. The V gene's germline CDR1 is MNHNS and CDR2 SASEGT. The CDR3, as DNA: TGTGCCAGCAGTGAATGGGGACAGGGATCTGAAGCTTTCTTT. This translates into CASSEWGQGSEAFF.

The sample holds a few counts of this clonotype. This chain uses TRBV5-6 with TRBJ2-1, with D possibly matching TRBD2 (6 bases). V lost 6 bases and J lost 6, with 22 bases in between. The length of the CDR3 is 16 residues. The germline gives CDR1 SGHDT, CDR2 YYEEEE. The CDR3 protein is CASTTWGVGTTNEQFF. The CDR3 nucleotides read TGTGCCAGCACCACCTGGGGGGTAGGAACGACCAATGAGCAGTTCTTC.

This clonotype has a handful of counts. The rearrangement uses TRBV5-1 and TRBJ2-3; 7 bases align to TRBD2. The CDR3 covers 14 residues. Per the germline V gene, CDR1 is SGHRS and CDR2 is YFSETQ. V dropped 6 bases and J dropped 4; count of bases not matched to a gene: 8. CDR3 region: CASTGREFADTQYF. CDR3 coding DNA: TGCGCCAGCACGGGGCGGGAGTTCGCAGATACGCAGTATTTT.

This clonotype occurred a few times. The chain joins TRBV12-3 or TRBV12-4 to TRBJ2-2, with D perhaps matching TRBD2 (5 bases). Deletions cut 11 bases from V and 3 bases from J, with 22 bases between. The CDR3 covers 16 residues. CDR3 in amino acids: CACNPSDYQDTGELFF. The CDR3 DNA is TGTGCCTGCAATCCATCCGACTATCAGGACACCGGGGAGCTGTTTTTT.

Concerning this clonotype itself: The junction and the germline gene differ at one end; a read error may be behind it. The chain uses TRBV11-3 and TRBJ2-1; no clear D gene. CDR3 length: 12 residues. Germline V lookup: CDR1 SGHNT, CDR2 YENEEA. The DNA of the CDR3 is TGTGCCAGCAGCCTGGGTTTCAATGAGCAGTCCTTC. As protein: CASSLGFNEQSF.

A word on this clonotype: At one end, the junction sequence differs from germline, possibly due to a read error. The chain has TRBV11-2 and TRBJ2-3, with a tentative D call TRBD2 (6 bases). Germline V gene data show CDR1 as SGHAT and CDR2 as FQNNGV. The CDR3 loop spans 13 amino acids. The CDR3 nucleotides read TGTGCCAACAGCCGGGGGACCGCAGATACGCAGTATTTT. It is translated as CANSRGTADTQYF.

The chain couples TRBV12-3 or TRBV12-4 to TRBJ2-2; 9 nucleotides align to TRBD2. The CDR3 length is 17 residues. J gave up 2 bases and V 7 bases, and 11 bases lay outside the gene matches. CDR3 residues: CASTMAGGRLNTGELFF. The CDR3 DNA reads as TGTGCCAGCACCATGGCGGGGGGGAGGCTTAACACCGGGGAGCTGTTTTTT.